Sequencing of this T cell receptor beta chain was carried out in a study of early T cells in non-severe SARS-CoV-2 infection. Study information: Sequencing targeted bulk RNA from unsorted whole blood, leaving chains unpaired. Findings of the study overall: Anti-spike CD8 responses were favored by VDJdb matching, which missed private and CD4 specificities.

After removal of 3 bases from V and 4 bases from J, the junction contained 6 bases not matched to a gene. The CDR3 consists of 14 residues. Germline CDR1 is DFQATT and CDR2 is SNEGSKA (reference sequence). This clonotype was counted at least ten times. Its antigen is unknown. Researchers tagged individual cDNA molecules with unique molecular identifiers. Each CDR3 protein is one row after TCRdb ran MiXCR on the 5' RACE reads. The table includes over 50,000 distinct CDR3 sequences, 10% to 14% detected once. The chain is built from TRBV20-1 and TRBJ2-1; TRBD2 matches at 7 bases. The sequenced sample consisted of whole blood. This clonotype originated in an adult who was a healthcare worker with PCR-confirmed SARS-CoV-2 infection or an uninfected control (not recorded which). CDR3 nucleotide sequence: TGCAGTGCTAGTCACAGCGGGACTTACAATGAGCAGTTCTTC. Amino acids: CSASHSGTYNEQFF.